One sample yielded the 28 T cell receptor beta chains listed below, sequenced in a study of blood T cell repertoires in COVID-19. The protocol was immunoSEQ multiplex PCR, while the TCRdb copy is restricted to in-frame clones and leaves out a portion. Altogether fewer than 70,000 clones are present, about three quarters being singletons, with the ten largest covering approximately 20%. The material sequenced was peripheral blood. The receptors were sampled from a young man with COVID-19, enrolled during active disease.

This clone was detected a few times. J is TRBJ2-3 and V is TRBV29-1, with TRBD1 matching 10 bases. The J segment lost 5 bases and the V segment lost 3 bases, leaving 5 bases of the junction unmatched. Germline lookup yields CDR1 SQVTM and CDR2 ANQGSEA. CDR3 length equals 14 residues. Here the CDR3 reads CSVEGGTGEDTQYF. In DNA, the CDR3 is TGCAGCGTTGAGGGTGGGACAGGGGAAGATACGCAGTATTTT.

This chain joins TRBV5-5 and TRBJ2-2; 12 nucleotides align to TRBD2. This CDR3 contains 16 residues. Germline CDR1 reads SGHKS; CDR2 reads YYEKEE (reference sequence). The V segment lost 4 bases and the J segment 9 bases; nucleotides outside the gene matches: 10. This chain's CDR3 is CASSLGLAGTHRELFF. CDR3 DNA: TGTGCCAGCAGCCTTGGACTAGCGGGAACCCACCGGGAGCTGTTTTTT.

V gene TRBV6-5 combines with J gene TRBJ2-6, with a possible D match to TRBD2 (5 bases). From germline, CDR1 is MNHEY and CDR2 SVGAGI. The CDR3 has 15 residues. V was cut by 6 bases and J by 1 base, with 10 bases left in between. In DNA, the CDR3 is TGTGCCAGCAGCTCGAGGGTATCTGGGGCCAACGTCCTGACTTTC. As protein: CASSSRVSGANVLTF.

J is TRBJ2-5 and V is TRBV30, with 8 nucleotides matching TRBD2. The CDR3 has 13 residues. Germline lookup yields CDR1 GTSNPN and CDR2 SVGIG (reference sequence). Germline trimming cut 1 base from V and 5 bases from J; bases unmatched to any gene: 3. The CDR3 DNA follows: TGTGCCTGGAGTGCCCGGGGGGGCGAGACCCAGTACTTC. It yields the protein CAWSARGGETQYF.

This clone occurred once. The chain carries TRBV30 and TRBJ2-5; the D is unclear. Germline values: CDR1 GTSNPN, CDR2 SVGIG (reference sequence). V lost 0 bases and J lost 4, with 21 bases in between. This CDR3 has 17 residues. The DNA of the CDR3 is TGTGCCTGGAGTGTAGGTTCGCCAGGATCTGCATTAGAGACCCAGTACTTC. Translation gives CAWSVGSPGSALETQYF. The full variable domain, its missing parts supplied by reference TRBV30 and TRBJ2-5, is SQTIHQWPATLVQPVGSPLSLECTVEGTSNPNLYWYRQAAGRGLQLLFYSVGIGQISSEVPQNLSASRPQDRQFILSSKKLLLSDSGFYLCAWSVGSPGSALETQYFGPGTRLLVL.

V and J are TRBV5-3 and TRBJ2-7; 11 bases align to TRBD2. TRBV5-3 is an open reading frame whose function is uncertain. CDR3 size: 15 residues. Trimming cost V 2 bases and J 4 bases; bases outside gene matches: 5. DNA for the CDR3: TGTGCCAGAAGCTTCTCCGGGACTAGCGGTTACGAGCAGTACTTC. Its translation: CARSFSGTSGYEQYF.

The V and J genes are TRBV4-1 and TRBJ2-1, with 13 bases that match TRBD2. The V gene's germline CDR1 is MGHRA and CDR2 YSYEKL. The CDR3 contains 20 residues. V lost 3 bases, J lost 7 bases, and 18 bases stayed unmatched. CDR3 amino acids: CASSQRYSLGLAGPANEQFF. CDR3 DNA sequence: TGCGCCAGCAGCCAGAGGTATTCCCTGGGACTAGCGGGACCGGCGAATGAGCAGTTCTTC.

This clone has just a few counts. This chain links TRBV28 with TRBJ1-5; D not certain. V was trimmed by 7 bases and J by 9 bases, leaving 13 bases between them. The CDR3 runs to 12 residues. Germline values: CDR1 MDHEN, CDR2 SYDVKM. The DNA for the CDR3 is TGTGCCAGCATAGGCGGCGAAGGGCCCCAGCATTTT. Translated, it gives CASIGGEGPQHF.

This clone was counted between two and nine times. This chain joins TRBV7-2 and TRBJ1-6; 7 bases map to TRBD1. CDR1 SGHTA and CDR2 FQGNSA come from the germline V gene. V lost 8 bases, J lost 7 bases, and 8 bases stayed unmatched. This CDR3 contains 14 residues. In DNA form, the CDR3 reads TGTGCCAGCGAGACAGGGTTGAGGAATTCACCCCTCCACTTT. It specifies CASETGLRNSPLHF. The whole variable domain, filled in from reference TRBV7-2 and TRBJ1-6, reads GAGVSQSPSNKVTEKGKDVELRCDPISGHTALYWYRQSLGQGLEFLIYFQGNSAPDKSGLPSDRFSAERTGGSVSTLTIQRTQQEDSAVYLCASETGLRNSPLHFGNGTRLTVT.

The V and J genes are TRBV10-1 and TRBJ2-1; D may be TRBD2 (5 bases). The ends were cut back, 3 bases at V and 0 bases at J, with 9 bases in the middle. The CDR3 is 15 amino acids. The germline V gene has CDR1 WNHNN and CDR2 SYGVQD (reference sequence). The CDR3 sequence: CASSDERTSYNEQFF. For the CDR3, the DNA is TGCGCCAGCAGTGATGAGCGGACCTCCTACAATGAGCAGTTCTTC.

The chain has TRBV6-5 and TRBJ2-1; D is unclear. This CDR3 comprises 11 residues. V gave up 5 bases and J gave up 3 bases, with 2 bases separating them. The germline V gene encodes CDR1 MNHEY and CDR2 SVGAGI. CDR3: CASSRYNEQFF. CDR3 coding DNA: TGTGCCAGCAGTCGCTACAATGAGCAGTTCTTC.

The chain uses TRBV2 and TRBJ2-5; 9 bases agree with TRBD2. The CDR3 extends over 17 amino acids. J gave up 2 bases and V 3 bases, and 10 bases lay outside the gene matches. Germline V lookup: CDR1 SNHLY, CDR2 FYNNEI. CDR3 coding DNA: TGTGCCAGCAGTGACCCTACACCAGCGGGGGGACAAGAGACCCAGTACTTC. Its protein is CASSDPTPAGGQETQYF.

The chain has TRBV28 and TRBJ1-6, with TRBD1 matching 7 bases. The V gene end was trimmed by 3 bases and the J gene end by 6 bases; junction bases not matched to a gene: 5. The germline CDR1 and CDR2 sequences are MDHEN and SYDVKM. The CDR3 contains 15 residues. The CDR3 region has the DNA TGTGCCAGCAGTTTTATAAGGGGGCGTAATTCACCCCTCCACTTT. Its protein is CASSFIRGRNSPLHF.

The chain carries TRBV4-1 and TRBJ2-6, with 7 bases identical to TRBD2. CDR3 length equals 17 residues. The V and J ends lost 1 base and 1 base, in that order; junction bases with no gene match: 4. Germline CDR1 is MGHRA and CDR2 is YSYEKL. CDR3: CASSQAPGGSGANVLTF. CDR3 in DNA: TGCGCCAGCAGCCAAGCGCCGGGAGGATCTGGGGCCAACGTCCTGACTTTC.

This sequence joins TRBV7-9 and TRBJ2-5, with 8 bases fitting TRBD2. With 5 bases clipped from V and 5 bases from J, the junction kept 7 bases outside the gene matches. CDR3 length: 14 residues. Germline loops: CDR1 SEHNR, CDR2 FQNEAQ (reference sequence). CDR3 in DNA: TGTGCCAGCAGCGTTAGCGGGACCCGGGAGACCCAGTACTTC. Residues: CASSVSGTRETQYF. Variable domain in full (rest from reference TRBV7-9 and TRBJ2-5): DTGVSQNPRHKITKRGQNVTFRCDPISEHNRLYWYRQTLGQGPEFLTYFQNEAQLEKSRLLSDRFSAERPKGSFSTLEIQRTEQGDSAMYLCASSVSGTRETQYFGPGTRLLVL.

With regard to this clone: The same CDR3 also results from other DNA sequences found in this sample. J is TRBJ2-7 and V is TRBV18; TRBD2 matches at 9 bases. CDR3 length equals 13 residues. Germline CDR1 KGHSH, CDR2 LQKENI. V shed 6 bases and J 4 bases; nucleotides not matched to a gene: 4. CDR3 DNA sequence: TGTGCCAGCTCCCCGGCGGGAGGGTACGAGCAGTACTTC. This sequence encodes CASSPAGGYEQYF. The variable domain in full, with the rest retrieved from reference TRBV18 and TRBJ2-7, is NAGVMQNPRHLVRRRGQEARLRCSPMKGHSHVYWYRQLPEEGLKFMVYLQKENIIDESGMPKERFSAEFPKEGPSILRIQQVVRGDSAAYFCASSPAGGYEQYFGPGTRLTVT.

The gene calls are TRBV12-5 and TRBJ2-7, with D possibly being TRBD2 (5 bases). Germline CDR1 is LGHNT and CDR2 is FRNRAP. This CDR3 spans 17 amino acids. V dropped 2 bases and J dropped 0 bases, with 17 bases sitting between them. The CDR3 DNA is TGTGCTAGTGGTTTGCCCATCGGACTCTCTATCTCCTACGAGCAGTACTTC. Amino acid sequence: CASGLPIGLSISYEQYF.

The J gene is TRBJ2-2, the V gene TRBV18; TRBD1 aligns across 7 bases. The CDR3 extends over 16 amino acids. Germline-derived CDR1 and CDR2 are KGHSH and LQKENI. With V trimmed by 4 bases and J by 1 base, 6 bases remained unmatched. This CDR3 reads CASSLTGRQNTGELFF. The CDR3 bases are TGTGCCAGCTCACTGACAGGGAGACAGAACACCGGGGAGCTGTTTTTT.

This clone was seen more than once but under ten times. The chain links TRBV4-1 to TRBJ1-3; 7 bases fit TRBD1. The CDR3 has 14 amino acids. The V gene end was trimmed by 4 bases and the J gene end by 4 bases; junction bases not matched to a gene: 4. The germline V gene encodes CDR1 MGHRA and CDR2 YSYEKL. The CDR3 coding sequence is TGCGCCAGCAGCCCCCGGACAGGAGGAAACACCATATATTTT. Encoded protein: CASSPRTGGNTIYF.

The rearrangement joins TRBV28 to TRBJ1-2; no definite D call. Germline values: CDR1 MDHEN, CDR2 SYDVKM. V was cut by 2 bases and J by 3 bases, with 13 bases left in between. This CDR3 spans 15 amino acids. The CDR3 DNA reads as TGTGCCAGCAGTTTACCACGGGGTCGGGACTATGGCTACACCTTC. Protein product: CASSLPRGRDYGYTF.

V usage is TRBV19 and J usage is TRBJ1-2, with D possibly TRBD1 on 6 matching bases. This CDR3 contains 13 residues. The germline gives CDR1 LNHDA, CDR2 SQIVND (reference sequence). Trimming stripped 4 bases from V and 8 bases from J, with 14 bases between. CDR3 protein: CASSTGTQGGYTF. Here the CDR3 DNA reads TGTGCCAGTAGTACCGGGACACAAGGAGGCTACACCTTC.

The rearrangement joins TRBV19 to TRBJ1-5; 10 positions match TRBD1. The CDR3 loop spans 19 amino acids. The V gene's germline CDR1 is LNHDA and CDR2 SQIVND (reference sequence). The ends lost 11 bases at V and 3 bases at J; junction bases unmatched: 22. CDR3 DNA sequence: TGTGCCTCCCAATGGGCGGTCGGGACAGGGGTTGCCCTCAATCAGCCCCAGCATTTT. Its protein product is CASQWAVGTGVALNQPQHF.

In its sample, this clone was seen a few times. The rearrangement uses TRBV5-1 and TRBJ1-1; 8 bases match TRBD1. This CDR3 spans 14 amino acids. Germline trimming cut 3 bases from V and 3 bases from J; bases unmatched to any gene: 4. CDR1 is SGHRS and CDR2 is YFSETQ in the germline V gene. The CDR3 DNA reads as TGCGCCAGCAGCTCTGCAGGGGGCTACACTGAAGCTTTCTTT. Encoded protein: CASSSAGGYTEAFF.

The V and J genes are TRBV7-9 and TRBJ2-3; tentative D call: TRBD2 (6 bases). Trimming pared 5 bases from V and 3 bases from J, leaving 18 bases between. The V gene's germline CDR1 is SEHNR and CDR2 FQNEAQ (reference sequence). The CDR3 has 16 residues. The CDR3 nucleotides are TGTGCCAGCAGCCCGCCCCTCGGGGGTTGGACAGATACGCAGTATTTT. This gives the protein CASSPPLGGWTDTQYF.

The chain combines TRBV7-2 with TRBJ1-1; a possible D gene is TRBD1 (5 bases). The CDR3 consists of 13 residues. With 4 bases removed from V and 4 bases from J, the gap between germline ends came to 10 bases. In germline, CDR1 is SGHTA, CDR2 FQGNSA. CDR3: CASSSQGGTEAFF. The DNA for the CDR3 is TGTGCCAGCAGCTCTCAGGGTGGCACTGAAGCTTTCTTT.

The chain combines TRBV5-1 with TRBJ2-3; D is uncertain. This CDR3 has 14 amino acids. Germline CDR1 is SGHRS and CDR2 is YFSETQ. With 5 bases removed from V and 2 bases from J, the gap between germline ends came to 12 bases. CDR3 coding DNA: TGCGCCAGCAGTTTACAGTTGCCCACAGATACGCAGTATTTT. It encodes CASSLQLPTDTQYF.

The chain links TRBV3-1 (or the pseudogene TRBV3-2) to TRBJ1-5; D remains unclear. In germline, CDR1 is LGHDT, CDR2 YNNKEL (reference sequence). CDR3 length: 14 residues. V was shortened by 5 bases and J by 7 bases, with 15 bases between the two germline ends. The CDR3 reads CASSTRWGDQPQHF. CDR3 sequence (DNA): TGTGCCAGCAGCACCCGCTGGGGAGACCAGCCCCAGCATTTT.

The chain uses TRBV5-5 and TRBJ2-6; D unclear. CDR1 and CDR2 from the germline V gene are SGHKS and YYEKEE (reference sequence). CDR3 length: 19 residues. V lost 2 bases and J 0 bases, leaving 18 bases between the germline ends. The CDR3 DNA sequence: TGTGCCAGCAGCTTCTATATGCCCGTACGCGCCTCTGGGGCCAACGTCCTGACTTTC. Protein sequence: CASSFYMPVRASGANVLTF.